The 13 T cell receptor beta chains presented below share a single source sample, sequenced in a study of T cells in Graves' hyperthyroidism and ophthalmopathy. RNA transcripts gave rise to amplified TCR beta CDR3 regions. A set of HTBI primers served as the primers for a first-round RT-PCR of the TCR CDR3. MiXCR, applied by TCRdb to the multiplex PCR reads, yields one record per CDR3 protein. The data hold 700,000 to 950,000 distinct CDR3 sequences, with about a third observed a single time. Sequences were obtained from blood. Every receptor here comes from a woman aged 40 to 49 with Graves' hyperthyroidism.

This chain joins TRBV2 and TRBJ2-7; either TRBD1 or TRBD2 may supply D (5 bases each). The CDR3 is 15 amino acids. Germline CDR1 SNHLY, CDR2 FYNNEI. V was cut by 3 bases and J by 4 bases, with 16 bases left in between. CDR3 in DNA: TGTGCCAGCAGTGATCAGGAGACCGGGGCTTACGAGCAGTACTTC. Its protein product is CASSDQETGAYEQYF.

This clonotype was seen ten or more times. The chain is built from TRBV20-1 and TRBJ1-6; 11 positions match TRBD1. The germline V gene encodes CDR1 DFQATT and CDR2 SNEGSKA (reference sequence). The CDR3 spans 14 residues. The ends lost 5 bases at V and 7 bases at J; junction bases unmatched: 4. This CDR3 reads CSAGTGGSNSPLHF. Here the CDR3 DNA reads TGCAGTGCTGGGACAGGGGGTAGCAATTCACCCCTCCACTTT.

This clonotype was seen only a few times. The chain couples TRBV29-1 to TRBJ1-4; 7 positions agree with TRBD1. Germline lookup yields CDR1 SQVTM and CDR2 ANQGSEA. Losses at the gene ends were 3 bases for V and 4 bases for J; bases not matched to a gene: 5. This CDR3 has 14 residues. CDR3 residues: CSVDWGDSNEKLFF. In DNA form, the CDR3 reads TGCAGCGTTGATTGGGGGGACAGTAATGAAAAACTGTTTTTT. The entire variable domain, with the rest obtained from reference TRBV29-1 and TRBJ1-4, is as follows: SAVISQKPSRDICQRGTSLTIQCQVDSQVTMMFWYRQQPGQSLTLIATANQGSEATYESGFVIDKFPISRPNLTFSTLTVSNMSPEDSSIYLCSVDWGDSNEKLFFGSGTQLSVL.

This clonotype has a count of ten or more. This chain connects TRBV19 to TRBJ1-5, with D maybe TRBD1 (5 bases). Per germline, CDR1 LNHDA and CDR2 SQIVND (reference sequence). Trimming pared 10 bases from V and 7 bases from J, leaving 20 bases between. The CDR3 sequence is 14 residues long. The CDR3 loop reads CATDRRGGRQPQHF. CDR3 coding DNA: TGTGCCACCGACCGAAGGGGAGGGAGGCAGCCCCAGCATTTT.

At least ten counts were recorded for this clonotype. This chain links TRBV19 with TRBJ2-5, with D unresolved. Germline V gene lookup returns CDR1 LNHDA and CDR2 SQIVND (reference sequence). The CDR3 totals 16 residues. V gave up 6 bases and J gave up 1 base, with 18 bases separating them. CDR3 DNA: TGTGCCAGTAGACAAGGGTTGGCAGGACCCCAAGAGACCCAGTACTTC. Protein sequence: CASRQGLAGPQETQYF. Using reference TRBV19 and TRBJ2-5 for the parts outside the CDR3, the full variable domain is DGGITQSPKYLFRKEGQNVTLSCEQNLNHDAMYWYRQDPGQGLRLIYYSQIVNDFQKGDIAEGYSVSREKKESFPLTVTSAQKNPTAFYLCASRQGLAGPQETQYFGPGTRLLVL.

Ten or more counts support this clonotype. The chain combines TRBV4-3 with TRBJ2-2; TRBD1 matches at 7 bases. From germline, CDR1 is LGHNA and CDR2 YSLEER. Germline trimming cut 5 bases from V and 5 bases from J; bases unmatched to any gene: 5. This CDR3 has 14 residues. CDR3 coding DNA: TGCGCCAGCAGCTACGACAGGGTTACCGGGGAGCTGTTTTTT. This encodes CASSYDRVTGELFF.

The chain combines TRBV15 with TRBJ2-2, with TRBD2 identical over 7 bases. The ends lost 5 bases at V and 3 bases at J; junction bases unmatched: 6. The length of the CDR3 is 15 residues. Germline V gives CDR1 LNHNV, CDR2 YYDKDF (reference sequence). The CDR3 DNA sequence: TGTGCCACCAGCTTCCCCCGGGAGGACACCGGGGAGCTGTTTTTT. Its translation is CATSFPREDTGELFF.

This clonotype was observed a handful of times. The gene calls are TRBV6-5 and TRBJ2-7; tentatively, D is TRBD2 (6 bases). The V and J ends lost 0 bases and 4 bases respectively, with 10 bases between them. Germline V gene data show CDR1 as MNHEY and CDR2 as SVGAGI. The CDR3 extends over 14 amino acids. The CDR3 spells CASSYSYAGYEQYF. CDR3 DNA: TGTGCCAGCAGTTACTCGTACGCGGGGTACGAGCAGTACTTC.

CDR3 coding DNA: TGCAGCTTAGCAGCCCAGGCTAACTATGGCTACACCTTC. Amino acid sequence: CSLAAQANYGYTF. The chain has TRBV29-1 and TRBJ1-2; D remains ambiguous. The germline V gene encodes CDR1 SQVTM and CDR2 ANQGSEA. The CDR3 length is 13 residues. Between the trimmed V and J ends, which lost 8 bases and 0 bases, there was a span of 13 bases.

This clonotype was observed a few times. The chain is built from TRBV7-3 and TRBJ2-2; no clear D. This CDR3 region has 14 residues. V was clipped by 4 bases and J by 5 bases, with 11 bases between them. The germline V gene has CDR1 SGHTA and CDR2 FQGTGA. CDR3 protein: CASSSNAGTGELFF. CDR3 nucleotides: TGTGCCAGCAGCTCAAATGCCGGGACCGGGGAGCTGTTTTTT.

V is TRBV6-1 and J is TRBJ2-2; the D is unclear. The CDR3 extends over 18 amino acids. The ends were cut back, 6 bases at V and 0 bases at J, with 20 bases in the middle. Germline CDR1 is MNHNS and CDR2 is SASEGT. CDR3 coding DNA: TGTGCCAGCAGACCCCCAACGTACGCCGAAGCGAACACCGGGGAGCTGTTTTTT. Its protein product is CASRPPTYAEANTGELFF.

This clonotype appeared a few times. The CDR3 DNA follows: TGTGCCAGCAGTTTATGGGACCGGGCCCCGCCAAGTGGCTACACCTTC. This translates into CASSLWDRAPPSGYTF. This chain connects TRBV7-2 to TRBJ1-2; perhaps TRBD1 as D (5 bases). This CDR3 is 16 amino acids long. Trimming shortened V by 6 bases and J by 7 bases, and 24 bases separated the two germline ends. Per the germline V gene, CDR1 is SGHTA and CDR2 is FQGNSA.

This clonotype came up many times. The CDR3 bases are TGCGCCAGCAGTGAGAAGGGCGGCGAAGCTTTCTTT. Translating gives CASSEKGGEAFF. This sequence joins TRBV10-2 and TRBJ1-1; D remains unclear. The germline CDR1 and CDR2 sequences are WSHSY and SAAADI. There are 12 residues in the CDR3. The V end was cut by 2 bases, the J end by 8 bases, with 9 bases between.